These 6 T cell receptor beta chains came from one sample sequenced in a study of CD8 T cells in ankylosing spondylitis (dated by TCRdb to the late 2010s). The full study reports these points: Blood from ankylosing spondylitis patients appeared to be characterized by a TCR beta motif made up of several highly homologous amino acid variants.

These receptors lack a known antigen. Receptor amplification or capture employed 5' RACE. Sequencer: Illumina HiSeq 2500. The raw public data were reprocessed by TCRdb itself: fastp quality trimming at Q25, MiXCR clonotype calling, in-frame beta chains only. Entries that share a CDR3 protein sequence are merged under the most common genes and DNA. The sample contains around 480,000 distinct CDR3 sequences, 15% to 20% of them found a single time. The ten largest clones capture 1% of the sample. The sequencing input was blood, either unsorted or a sorted T cell fraction (not recorded which). The receptor source for this set is a male donor with ankylosing spondylitis.

This clonotype was counted between two and nine times. The rearrangement joins TRBV29-1 to TRBJ2-3; 7 positions agree with TRBD1. V lost 6 bases to trimming and J lost 5 bases; unmatched junction nucleotides: 8. Per germline, CDR1 SQVTM and CDR2 ANQGSEA. The CDR3 spans 13 residues. CDR3 in DNA: TGCAGCGTGACAGGGCCATTGGGAGATACGCAGTATTTT. Translated: CSVTGPLGDTQYF.

This clonotype has a count of ten or more. The chain employs TRBV20-1 and TRBJ1-6; 9 bases are a match to TRBD1. Trimming cost V 2 bases and J 10 bases; bases outside gene matches: 6. Germline CDR1 and CDR2: DFQATT and SNEGSKA (reference sequence). CDR3 length: 14 amino acids. This CDR3 reads CSARPGQGASPLHF. In DNA, the CDR3 is TGCAGTGCTAGACCGGGACAGGGCGCCTCACCCCTCCACTTT.

This clonotype was observed a few times. J is TRBJ1-3 and V is TRBV18; D uncertain. From germline, CDR1 is KGHSH and CDR2 LQKENI. V dropped 3 bases and J dropped 0 bases, with 15 bases sitting between them. CDR3 length equals 17 residues. Here the CDR3 reads CASSPSLGVVSGNTIYF. The CDR3 region has the DNA TGTGCCAGCTCACCGAGCTTGGGTGTCGTCTCTGGAAACACCATATATTTT.

The J gene is TRBJ1-2, the V gene TRBV7-2; D not certain. Germline values: CDR1 SGHTA, CDR2 FQGNSA. The CDR3 totals 13 residues. Deletions cut 1 base from V and 6 bases from J, with 9 bases between. CDR3 amino acids: CASSLVVQHGYTF. In DNA form, the CDR3 reads TGTGCCAGCAGCTTAGTAGTACAGCATGGCTACACCTTC. The whole variable domain, filled in from reference TRBV7-2 and TRBJ1-2, reads GAGVSQSPSNKVTEKGKDVELRCDPISGHTALYWYRQSLGQGLEFLIYFQGNSAPDKSGLPSDRFSAERTGGSVSTLTIQRTQQEDSAVYLCASSLVVQHGYTFGSGTRLTVV.

This clonotype was counted a few times. The chain uses TRBV5-1 and TRBJ2-5; D gene uncertain. The CDR3 runs to 13 residues. The V gene lost 4 bases and the J gene lost 3 bases, with 10 bases spanning the gap. Germline CDR1 SGHRS, CDR2 YFSETQ. DNA for the CDR3: TGCGCCAGCAGCCGGGCCCTTGAAGAGACCCAGTACTTC. Translation gives CASSRALEETQYF.

The table lists this clonotype with a few counts. The rearrangement links TRBV12-3 or TRBV12-4 to TRBJ2-3; weak D call: TRBD1 (6 bases). Trimming shortened V by 6 bases and J by 5 bases, and 12 bases separated the two germline ends. CDR3 length equals 13 residues. CDR3 amino acids: CASSRGTKDTQYF. In DNA form, the CDR3 reads TGTGCCAGCAGCCGTGGGACAAAAGATACGCAGTATTTT.